Shown below are 14 T cell receptor beta chains from a single sample sequenced in a study of blood T cell repertoires in COVID-19. Produced via immunoSEQ multiplex PCR; TCRdb's table is partial and in-frame only. Of 100,000 to 150,000 clones listed, approximately 85% are singletons. Sequenced sample: peripheral blood. The receptor set was obtained from a man aged 80 or over with active or convalescent COVID-19.

The chain carries TRBV28 and TRBJ1-2; no clear D. The CDR3 is 13 residues long. Germline V gene sequence: CDR1 MDHEN, CDR2 SYDVKM. Trimming pared 5 bases from V and 6 bases from J, leaving 13 bases between. The CDR3 DNA reads as TGTGCCAGCAGTCCCGAAGGGAGGCATGGCTACACCTTC. Its translation: CASSPEGRHGYTF.

The chain couples TRBV30 to TRBJ2-1; 7 nucleotides align to TRBD1. The CDR3 extends over 14 amino acids. After removal of 4 bases from V and 1 base from J, the junction contained 4 bases not matched to a gene. CDR1 GTSNPN and CDR2 SVGIG come from the germline V gene (reference sequence). This CDR3 reads CAWIQGVSYNEQFF. The CDR3 DNA sequence: TGTGCCTGGATCCAGGGGGTTTCCTACAATGAGCAGTTCTTC.

The V gene is TRBV11-3, the J gene TRBJ1-1; tentatively, D is TRBD1 (5 bases). This CDR3 has 15 amino acids. The V and J ends lost 1 base and 3 bases respectively, with 12 bases between them. Germline V CDR1 and CDR2: SGHNT, YENEEA. CDR3 nucleotide sequence: TGTGCCAGCAGCTTAGGGCAGGGCCGGGACACTGAAGCTTTCTTT. Amino acid sequence: CASSLGQGRDTEAFF.

This CDR3 is CASAGGTTDTQYF. The CDR3, as DNA: TGTGCCAGCGCGGGGGGGACCACAGATACGCAGTATTTT. V gene TRBV28 combines with J gene TRBJ2-3, with 9 bases identical to TRBD2. The CDR3 loop spans 13 amino acids. V lost 8 bases to trimming and J lost 2 bases; unmatched junction nucleotides: 2. In germline, CDR1 is MDHEN, CDR2 SYDVKM.

The genes are TRBV7-9 and TRBJ2-7, with a possible D match to TRBD1 (6 bases). The CDR3 covers 14 residues. The germline CDR1 and CDR2 sequences are SEHNR and FQNEAQ (reference sequence). The V gene lost 3 bases and the J gene lost 3 bases, with 12 bases spanning the gap. The CDR3 loop reads CASSFPGQSYEQYF. Written as DNA, the CDR3 is TGTGCCAGCAGCTTTCCTGGACAGAGCTACGAGCAGTACTTC.

A remark on this clone: The junction departs from the called germline gene at one end, perhaps through a read error. The identical CDR3 is also encoded by other nucleotide sequences in the sample. The CDR3 nucleotides are TGTGCCAGCAGCTCCGGGACAGTGGGCGAGCAGTACTTT. Amino acids: CASSSGTVGEQYF. V and J are TRBV11-2 and TRBJ2-7, with 7 bases aligning to TRBD1. This CDR3 region has 13 residues. CDR1 and CDR2 (germline): SGHAT, FQNNGV. The full variable domain, rest sourced from reference TRBV11-2 and TRBJ2-7, is EAGVAQSPRYKIIEKRQSVAFWCNPISGHATLYWYQQILGQGPKLLIQFQNNGVVDDSQLPKDRFSAERLKGVDSTLKIQPAKLEDSAVYLCASSSGTVGEQYFGPGTRLTVT.

J is TRBJ1-4 and V is TRBV5-1; D gene uncertain. V was cut by 0 bases and J by 0 bases, with 6 bases left in between. The CDR3 totals 15 residues. Germline V gene data show CDR1 as SGHRS and CDR2 as YFSETQ. The CDR3 loop is CASSLVFSTNEKLFF. For the CDR3, the DNA is TGCGCCAGCAGCTTGGTCTTTTCAACTAATGAAAAACTGTTTTTT.

The CDR3: CASSSPGQGNEKLFF. The CDR3 DNA follows: TGTGCCAGCAGTTCTCCGGGACAGGGGAATGAAAAACTGTTTTTT. The J gene is TRBJ1-4, the V gene TRBV28, with 10 nucleotides matching TRBD1. J was trimmed by 5 bases and V by 4 bases; bases with no gene match: 4. The CDR3 contains 15 residues. Germline assignment: CDR1 MDHEN and CDR2 SYDVKM.

The chain has TRBV5-1 and TRBJ2-7; TRBD1 matches at 8 bases. CDR1 SGHRS and CDR2 YFSETQ come from the germline V gene. Unmatched junction bases numbered 10, after V lost 3 bases and J lost 5 bases. This CDR3 is built from 15 residues. The CDR3 loop is CASSSHGTGGHEQYF. The CDR3 DNA follows: TGCGCCAGCAGCTCCCACGGGACAGGAGGTCACGAGCAGTACTTC. Full variable domain (missing parts from reference TRBV5-1 and TRBJ2-7): KAGVTQTPRYLIKTRGQQVTLSCSPISGHRSVSWYQQTPGQGLQFLFEYFSETQRNKGNFPGRFSGRQFSNSRSEMNVSTLELGDSALYLCASSSHGTGGHEQYFGPGTRLTVT.

The chain is built from TRBV5-5 and TRBJ2-3, with 8 bases that match TRBD1. CDR1 and CDR2 from the germline V gene are SGHKS and YYEKEE (reference sequence). The CDR3 extends over 17 amino acids. V shed 4 bases and J 0 bases; nucleotides not matched to a gene: 10. CDR3 region: CASSKGTGYLSTDTQYF. CDR3 sequence (DNA): TGTGCCAGCAGCAAAGGGACAGGCTATCTGAGCACAGATACGCAGTATTTT.

V is TRBV24-1 and J is TRBJ1-2; D unresolved. The CDR3 runs to 12 residues. Trimming left V 4 bases short and J 5 bases short, with 7 bases between. Looked up from germline, CDR1 is KGHDR and CDR2 is SFDVKD. The CDR3 bases are TGTGCCACCAGTGACTCCGTTTATGGCTACACCTTC. It yields the protein CATSDSVYGYTF.

The J gene is TRBJ2-7, the V gene TRBV4-3, with D possibly being TRBD2 (6 bases). V shed 0 bases and J shed 0 bases, with 12 bases lying between them. The V gene's germline CDR1 is LGHNA and CDR2 YSLEER. The CDR3 spans 16 residues. The CDR3 DNA is TGCGCCAGCAGCCAAGATGCGGACGGGAGCTCCTACGAGCAGTACTTC. As protein: CASSQDADGSSYEQYF.

This chain links TRBV6-4 with TRBJ2-1; TRBD2 matches 12 bases. V shed 8 bases and J 7 bases; nucleotides not matched to a gene: 3. The CDR3 length is 13 residues. Per germline, CDR1 MRHNA and CDR2 SNTAGT. This CDR3 is CASSGTSGNEQFF. CDR3 sequence (DNA): TGTGCCAGCTCCGGGACTAGCGGGAATGAGCAGTTCTTC.

This chain joins TRBV28 and TRBJ2-5, with TRBD2 matching over 12 bases. V was clipped by 6 bases and J by 2 bases; unmatched bases: 4. Per germline, CDR1 MDHEN and CDR2 SYDVKM. The CDR3 is 15 amino acids. DNA of the CDR3: TGTGCCAGCAGGCCGACTAGCGGGGGACAAGAGACCCAGTACTTC. Translating gives CASRPTSGGQETQYF.